This paragraph covers one T cell receptor (beta chain) sequence. The antigen is not known. Unique molecular identifiers were incorporated into the prepared TCRbeta library. Each CDR3 protein is one row after TCRdb ran MiXCR on the PCR reads. Here the sample spans 700,000 to 950,000 distinct CDR3 sequences, roughly 15% being singletons. This entry belongs to a study of T-cell reconstitution after alpha-beta-depleted transplantation in children. Points from the study as a whole: The authors attributed T-cell counts and diversity one year after transplant mostly to newly produced T cells. The origin of alpha-beta T cells about two months after transplant was reportedly several hundred expanded graft clones. In some patients, recipient T cells and intrathymic progenitors surviving conditioning explained high day-60 diversity.

This CDR3 region has 14 residues. From germline, CDR1 is MGHRA and CDR2 YSYEKL. V lost 1 base and J 10 bases, leaving 14 bases between the germline ends. Material: PBMCs, mostly from graft donor cells, obtained 360 days after TCRalphabeta/CD19-depleted stem cell transplant. This sequence joins TRBV4-1 and TRBJ2-1; the D gene is possibly TRBD1 (6 bases). The sequence derives from a male patient younger than 18 who had a stem cell transplant for acute lymphoblastic leukemia, so the T cells may come from the graft donor. This chain's CDR3 is CASSQVVRRGEQFF. The CDR3 nucleotides are TGCGCCAGCAGCCAAGTCGTCCGCAGGGGAGAGCAGTTCTTC.